Presented here are 9 T cell receptor beta chains from one specimen sequenced in a study of T cells expressing NK-cell markers. TCRdb re-called the 5' RACE reads, yielding one record per CDR3 amino acid sequence without DNA. Its table records about 150,000 distinct CDR3 sequences. Material: blood T cells: a sorted CD56 or NKG2C T cell subset, CD4+ or CD8+ T cells, or bulk PBMC T cells (not recorded which). Receptors originate from a woman in her forties or fifties in good health.

The chain employs TRBV6-5 and TRBJ2-3; the D call of TRBD1 rests on TCRdb alone, since no DNA is present to check it. The CDR3 totals 13 residues. The V gene's germline CDR1 is MNHEY and CDR2 SVGAGI. CDR3: CASRSGGGATQYF.

The chain uses TRBV20-1 and TRBJ2-1. Germline CDR1 and CDR2: DFQATT and SNEGSKA (reference sequence). The CDR3 sequence is 14 residues long. CDR3 sequence reads: CSARSLEAYNEQFF.

The chain has TRBV9 and TRBJ2-5; TCRdb calls TRBD1, which cannot be checked without DNA. The CDR3 runs to 14 residues. Germline assignment: CDR1 SGDLS and CDR2 YYNGEE. The CDR3 protein is CASSGAGYQETQYF.

J is TRBJ2-3 and V is TRBV2; no DNA is available, so the TRBD1 call from TCRdb remains unchecked. The CDR3 loop spans 16 amino acids. Looked up from germline, CDR1 is SNHLY and CDR2 is FYNNEI. The CDR3 sequence: CASEGAGTGSTDTQYF.

The V call is TRBV27, the J call TRBJ2-3; TCRdb's D call of TRBD2 is untestable without DNA. The CDR3 is made up of 17 amino acids. Germline CDR1 and CDR2: MNHEY and SMNVEV (reference sequence). The CDR3 here is CASSLLQLGGSTDTQYF.

The chain carries TRBV29-1 and TRBJ2-7; the TCRdb call, TRBD2, lacks DNA for checking. The CDR3 length is 14 residues. Germline CDR1 SQVTM, CDR2 ANQGSEA. CDR3: CSVIFEGGTTQQYF.

The chain is built from TRBV12-3 or TRBV12-4 and TRBJ2-2; lacking DNA, the TRBD1 call made by TCRdb goes unchecked. This CDR3 comprises 15 residues. CDR3 sequence reads: CASSFPGTGSGELFF.

V and J are TRBV7-9 and TRBJ1-4. The CDR3 consists of 13 residues. CDR1 SEHNR and CDR2 FQNEAQ come from the germline V gene (reference sequence). The CDR3 loop reads CASRIAMSEKLFF.

V and J are TRBV12-3 or TRBV12-4 and TRBJ1-5; lacking DNA, the TRBD1 call made by TCRdb goes unchecked. The CDR3 is made up of 15 amino acids. The CDR3 protein is CASSFVGPGDQPQHF.